This entry lists 18 T cell receptor beta chains sequenced from one sample in a study of CD8 T cells in ankylosing spondylitis. One entry per CDR3 protein, called by TCRdb with MiXCR from the 5' RACE reads. The top ten hold about 6.9% of the sample, which has about 220,000 distinct CDR3 sequences, about a quarter seen once. The sequenced sample was blood, either unsorted or a sorted T cell fraction (not recorded which). Source of these receptors: a male donor with ankylosing spondylitis or in good health (not recorded which).

This clonotype was counted ten times or more. The genes are TRBV4-1 and TRBJ2-5; D assignment may be TRBD1 or TRBD2 (5 bases each). Germline CDR1 MGHRA, CDR2 YSYEKL. The CDR3 has 15 residues. The germline V and J ends were trimmed by 0 bases and 7 bases, with 15 bases remaining between them. CDR3 sequence (DNA): TGCGCCAGCAGCCAAGATCGGGGACCCGCGAGGACCCAGTACTTC. Translation: CASSQDRGPARTQYF.

This clonotype was seen repeatedly, ten times or more. The rearrangement links TRBV20-1 to TRBJ2-1; TRBD1 or TRBD2 may be the D gene (5 bases each). Germline CDR1 DFQATT, CDR2 SNEGSKA (reference sequence). The V gene lost 5 bases and the J gene lost 1 base, with 18 bases spanning the gap. The CDR3 contains 16 residues. The CDR3 DNA reads TGCAGTGCTCAGGATTGGGGGAGCAGGTCCTACAATGAGCAGTTCTTC. The encoded protein is CSAQDWGSRSYNEQFF.

Only a few counts were recorded for this clonotype. The chain combines TRBV5-1 with TRBJ2-7, with D possibly TRBD2 on 6 matching bases. The CDR3 is made up of 16 amino acids. Trimming removed 3 bases at V and 4 bases at J, with 20 bases between. CDR1 and CDR2 (germline): SGHRS, YFSETQ. The CDR3 is CASSSAGSGDWYEQYF. For the CDR3, the DNA is TGCGCCAGCAGCTCCGCGGGGTCGGGAGATTGGTACGAGCAGTACTTC.

This clonotype was seen a handful of times. The chain uses TRBV10-3 and TRBJ2-7, with a weak D call TRBD1 (6 bases). This CDR3 is 14 amino acids long. V was pared by 10 bases and J by 0 bases, with 16 bases between. CDR1 is ENHRY, CDR2 SYGVKD, per germline. CDR3 loop: CATVVDRSSYEQYF. CDR3 in DNA: TGTGCCACCGTTGTCGACAGGAGCTCCTACGAGCAGTACTTC.

This clonotype appeared many times. V is TRBV7-2 and J is TRBJ2-1, with 7 bases matching TRBD2. The ends lost 5 bases at V and 7 bases at J; junction bases unmatched: 8. Per the germline V gene, CDR1 is SGHTA and CDR2 is FQGNSA. The CDR3 spans 14 residues. The CDR3 loop reads CASSPDAGVNEQFF. The CDR3 nucleotides read TGTGCCAGCAGCCCTGACGCGGGAGTTAATGAGCAGTTCTTC.

This clonotype was detected ten times or more. CDR3 bases: TGCAGTGCTAAAGGACAGGGGACACCCTACCAAGAGACCCAGTACTTC. Translating it yields CSAKGQGTPYQETQYF. The chain employs TRBV20-1 and TRBJ2-5; 9 bases fit TRBD1. After removal of 4 bases from V and 0 bases from J, the junction contained 9 bases not matched to a gene. Germline V gene sequence: CDR1 DFQATT, CDR2 SNEGSKA (reference sequence). This CDR3 comprises 16 residues.

Ten or more counts support this clonotype. The J gene is TRBJ1-2, the V gene TRBV5-1; D is perhaps TRBD1 (6 bases). Germline V gene sequence: CDR1 SGHRS, CDR2 YFSETQ. Trimming removed 2 bases at V and 7 bases at J, with 15 bases between. The CDR3 is 14 amino acids. CDR3 bases: TGCGCCAGCAGCTTTGATGGGGGGCCTGCTGGCTACACCTTC. Amino acids: CASSFDGGPAGYTF.

This clonotype was detected once. V usage is TRBV20-1 and J usage is TRBJ2-1; TRBD2 agrees at 11 bases. The CDR3 consists of 16 residues. Trimming cost V 1 base and J 3 bases; bases outside gene matches: 5. Germline values: CDR1 DFQATT, CDR2 SNEGSKA (reference sequence). The DNA for the CDR3 is TGCAGTGCTAGAGTGAGACTAGCGGGAAACTACAATGAGCAGTTCTTC. Protein product: CSARVRLAGNYNEQFF.

The CDR3 DNA reads as TGTGCCAGCAGTTTATCGGCAGGCAATCAGCCCCAGCATTTT. Protein: CASSLSAGNQPQHF. The chain recombines TRBV28 with TRBJ1-5; D unclear. The CDR3 is made up of 14 amino acids. Per germline, CDR1 MDHEN and CDR2 SYDVKM. V gave up 1 base and J gave up 2 bases, with 6 bases separating them.

The genes are TRBV29-1 and TRBJ1-1; TRBD1 might be the D (6 bases). Trimming pared 7 bases from V and 1 base from J, leaving 13 bases between. Germline V gene lookup returns CDR1 SQVTM and CDR2 ANQGSEA. This CDR3 has 13 residues. The CDR3 region is CSGMGQQNTEAFF. The CDR3 DNA reads as TGCAGCGGTATGGGACAACAGAACACTGAAGCTTTCTTT.

This clonotype was detected once. The V and J genes are TRBV12-3 or TRBV12-4 and TRBJ2-1; the match to TRBD2 covers 11 bases. The V gene end was trimmed by 5 bases and the J gene end by 9 bases; junction bases not matched to a gene: 18. The CDR3 has 18 amino acids. This CDR3 reads CASSPRGSGRAARSEQFF. Written as DNA, the CDR3 is TGTGCCAGCAGTCCAAGGGGTAGCGGGAGGGCCGCAAGGAGTGAGCAGTTCTTC.

The count of this clonotype is one. This chain uses TRBV5-6 with TRBJ1-4; D is unresolved. Trimming stripped 1 base from V and 7 bases from J, with 17 bases between. This CDR3 comprises 16 residues. Germline V gene data show CDR1 as SGHDT and CDR2 as YYEEEE. CDR3 coding DNA: TGTGCCAGCAGCTTGCCCCGGACCTCCGGCAGTGAAAAACTGTTTTTT. Its translation is CASSLPRTSGSEKLFF.

This clonotype came up many times. This sequence joins TRBV3-1 and TRBJ2-1; D uncertain. The germline V and J ends were trimmed by 2 bases and 4 bases, with 9 bases remaining between them. The CDR3 totals 14 residues. Germline V gene data show CDR1 as LGHDT and CDR2 as YNNKEL (reference sequence). CDR3 region: CASSQTGSYNEQFF. In DNA, the CDR3 is TGTGCCAGCAGCCAAACGGGCTCTTACAATGAGCAGTTCTTC.

The J gene is TRBJ2-1, the V gene TRBV20-1; D might be TRBD2 (6 bases). The CDR3 extends over 13 amino acids. Germline assignment: CDR1 DFQATT and CDR2 SNEGSKA (reference sequence). V gave up 0 bases and J gave up 9 bases, with 12 bases separating them. CDR3 in DNA: TGCAGTGCTAGAGATCTTACGGGGGTTGAGCAGTTCTTC. This translates into CSARDLTGVEQFF.

This chain joins TRBV20-1 and TRBJ1-2; tentative D call: TRBD1 (5 bases). Germline-derived CDR1 and CDR2 are DFQATT and SNEGSKA (reference sequence). CDR3 length: 13 residues. V lost 5 bases to trimming and J lost 2 bases, with 12 bases between them. The CDR3 DNA follows: TGCAGTGCTGTCGTGGGGGGGAACTATGGCTACACCTTC. Protein product: CSAVVGGNYGYTF.

This clonotype was seen repeatedly, ten times or more. V is TRBV20-1 and J is TRBJ1-1; 10 bases fit TRBD1. V lost 6 bases to trimming and J lost 5 bases; unmatched junction nucleotides: 6. Germline CDR1 and CDR2: DFQATT and SNEGSKA (reference sequence). There are 13 residues in the CDR3. This CDR3 reads CSAIDRGLTEAFF. The CDR3 bases are TGCAGTGCGATTGACAGGGGGCTGACTGAAGCTTTCTTT.

The gene calls are TRBV6-5 and TRBJ2-7, with 9 bases fitting TRBD1. This CDR3 is 16 amino acids long. Unmatched junction bases numbered 12, after V lost 4 bases and J lost 5 bases. Germline-derived CDR1 and CDR2 are MNHEY and SVGAGI. The CDR3 loop is CASSSRRRDRDHEQYF. The CDR3 DNA follows: TGTGCCAGCAGTTCACGACGTAGGGACAGGGACCACGAGCAGTACTTC.

V usage is TRBV20-1 and J usage is TRBJ2-7; unclear D gene. The CDR3 contains 13 residues. Trimming shortened V by 1 base and J by 0 bases, and 7 bases separated the two germline ends. The germline gives CDR1 DFQATT, CDR2 SNEGSKA (reference sequence). The CDR3 DNA reads as TGCAGTGCTAGAGCTGCTAGCTCCTACGAGCAGTACTTC. As protein: CSARAASSYEQYF.